This T cell receptor beta chain was retrieved from a study of CD8 T cells in Susac syndrome. The multiple sclerosis control group comprised treatment-naive patients with stable or active relapsing-remitting disease. The CD8+ and CD4+ T cells were negatively isolated, with the TEMRA cells enriched by FACS. cDNA came from roughly 0.5 to 1 ug RNA primed by random hexamers. TCRdb re-derived calls from the immunoSEQ multiplex PCR reads in MiXCR, one entry per CDR3 protein. The data show about 180,000 distinct CDR3 sequences, with around 95% seen just once and 0.15% to 0.2% held by the top ten. The sample was CD8+ T cells from PBMCs. The source of this sequence is a human donor with multiple sclerosis.

CDR3 sequence (DNA): TGTGCCAGCAGTTTATCGAAACTAGCGAACATTCAGTACTTC. Protein: CASSLSKLANIQYF. This chain uses TRBV27 with TRBJ2-4, with TRBD2 matching over 7 bases. The CDR3 is 14 residues long. Trimming took 0 bases from V and 7 from J; bases not matched to a gene: 3. Germline V gives CDR1 MNHEY, CDR2 SMNVEV (reference sequence).